This T cell receptor (beta chain) was sequenced for a study of blood T cell repertoires in COVID-19. Germline CDR1 SNHLY, CDR2 FYNNEI. This CDR3 comprises 14 residues. The V end lost 6 bases, the J end lost 6 bases, and 18 bases lay between the germline ends. Using immunoSEQ multiplex PCR, the repertoire was profiled, and TCRdb retains in-frame clones only, with some absent. This sample yields tens of thousands of clones, of which approximately 90% are seen a single time; 22% belongs to the top ten. The source is a woman of 80 years or more with COVID-19, enrolled during active disease. Sequencing input: peripheral blood. The chain has TRBV2 and TRBJ2-7, with D perhaps matching TRBD1 (6 bases). In DNA, the CDR3 is TGTGCCAGCAGCGTCATACAGGGTCCGACCGAGCAGTACTTC. It is translated as CASSVIQGPTEQYF.